The following is a T cell receptor (beta chain) sequence with its context. Its recognized antigen is unknown. No much larger clone exists at a distance of one base, and base qualities are not known. TCRbeta CDR3 regions were amplified from genomic DNA by means of the immunoSEQ Assay, a bias-controlled multiplex PCR. Under the source paper's analysis protocol: The number of nucleated cells in each sample was estimated from the amplification of reference gene primers within the assay. Sequence reads were collapsed and filtered to measure the absolute abundance of every unique TCRbeta CDR3 rearrangement. For each sample, productive Simpson clonality was calculated as the square root of Simpson's diversity index over productive rearrangements. What TCRdb holds here is the immuneACCESS table cut down to in-frame rearrangements. Part of the clones is not present; checked against another copy, under half of the missing clones reflect an unresolved V gene, and the others are unexplained. That table furnishes V, J and clone size, whereas the DNA furnished D and trimming. The sample data list about 270,000 clones, and around 86% of these were observed just once. Just under 9% of the sample is held by the ten biggest clonotypes.

These data are taken from a study of blood T cell repertoires in COVID-19 (dated by TCRdb to about 2020). General notes on the study: Collaborator samples came from the United States, Italy and Spain and covered acute and convalescent phases of COVID-19. The material from the prospective study consisted of cDNA or gDNA derived from T cells, B-cell-depleted T cells, or PBMCs. Deeply sampled blood TCRbeta repertoires from subjects exposed to, actively infected with, or recovered from COVID-19 were included in the dataset. The repertoires were released in a freely available public database intended as a resource for research on the immune response to SARS-CoV-2. The samples were drawn from the first 160 participants of the ongoing ImmuneRACE study and from 950 to 1,500 subjects provided by 6 global collaborators. A de-identified subject ID, COVID-19 status, age in years and sex were almost always included in the sample metadata. Where available, HLA class I and class II types were obtained from metadata supplied by the sample provider rather than from assay-based typing. On the study overall, not on this receptor specifically: Clinical and demographic metadata were provided uncurated, with the amount varying by source and participant.

Collaborating institutions collected whole blood in K2EDTA tubes following their own protocols. Collaborator samples were shipped for TCRbeta analysis as frozen whole blood, isolated PBMCs, or DNA extracted from either sample type. According to the germline V gene, CDR1 reads SGHAT and CDR2 reads FQNNGV. Reading from cysteine to phenylalanine, the CDR3 counts 14 amino acids. Solely the CDR3 DNA is kept, with 42 bases framed from the first base. Trimming removed 5 bases from V and 1 base from J; the gene matches leave 3 bases unexplained. The clonotype comes from a man aged 40-50 years with active or convalescent COVID-19. The chain links TRBV11-2 with TRBJ2-5, with 8 bases aligning to TRBD2. The specimen sequenced was peripheral blood. For the CDR3, the sequence is CASSRGGTQETQYF. The DNA sequence is given as TGTGCCAGCAGCCGCGGGGGGACCCAAGAGACCCAGTACTTC.